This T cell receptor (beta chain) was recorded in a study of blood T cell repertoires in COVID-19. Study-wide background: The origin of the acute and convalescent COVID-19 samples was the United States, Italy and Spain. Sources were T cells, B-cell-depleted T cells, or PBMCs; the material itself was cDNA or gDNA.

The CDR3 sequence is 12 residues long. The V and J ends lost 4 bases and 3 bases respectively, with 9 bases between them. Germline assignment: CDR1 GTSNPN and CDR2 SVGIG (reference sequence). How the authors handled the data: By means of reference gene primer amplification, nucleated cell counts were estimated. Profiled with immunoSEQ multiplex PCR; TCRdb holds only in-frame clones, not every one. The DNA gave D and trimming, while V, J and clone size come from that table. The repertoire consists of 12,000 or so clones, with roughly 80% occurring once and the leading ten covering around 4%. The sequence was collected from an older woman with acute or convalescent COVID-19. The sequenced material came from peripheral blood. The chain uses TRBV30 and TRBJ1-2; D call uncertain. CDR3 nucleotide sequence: TGTGCCTGGAAGGCGGAGTACTATGGCTACACCTTC. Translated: CAWKAEYYGYTF.